This is a list of T cell receptor beta chains from one sample in a study of blood T cell repertoires in COVID-19. Libraries were prepared by immunoSEQ multiplex PCR; TCRdb keeps only in-frame clonotypes and omits some of them. The table lists around 250,000 clones, 84% of them singletons. Input material: peripheral blood. Receptor source: a human donor in a cohort sampled during active COVID-19. CDR3s include the opening cysteine and the closing phenylalanine or tryptophan. A D gene is named only where the DNA matches it firmly. Clone size is stated in some rows and not others, as once, few, many or a class when expanded.

J gene,V gene,D gene,clone size,CDR3 protein,CDR3 DNA
TRBJ1-2,TRBV27,.,.,CASRGRGGANYGYTF,TGTGCCAGCAGGGGTAGGGGGGGCGCTAACTATGGCTACACCTTC
TRBJ2-7,TRBV27,TRBD2,few,CASMGLRYEQYF,TGTGCCAGCATGGGACTACGGTACGAGCAGTACTTC
TRBJ1-2,TRBV5-4,TRBD1,once,CASSRDSFYGYTF,TGTGCCAGCAGCCGGGACAGCTTCTATGGCTACACCTTC
TRBJ1-6,TRBV19,TRBD1,.,CASSRDRDNSPLHF,TGTGCCAGTAGTCGGGACAGGGATAATTCACCCCTCCACTTT
TRBJ2-5,TRBV7-2,TRBD2,.,CASSPSSGGGETQYF,TGTGCCAGCAGCCCTTCTAGCGGGGGTGGAGAGACCCAGTACTTC
TRBJ2-7,TRBV9,.,.,CASSVGVGGSYEQYF,TGTGCCAGCAGCGTAGGCGTAGGGGGTTCCTACGAGCAGTACTTC
TRBJ2-7,TRBV18,TRBD1,.,CASSPYTGGLTRYEQYF,TGTGCCAGCTCACCATATACAGGGGGCCTCACCCGCTACGAGCAGTACTTC
TRBJ2-3,TRBV7-9,.,.,CASSPTLPDTQYF,TGTGCCAGCAGCCCAACTTTGCCAGATACGCAGTATTTT
TRBJ2-5,TRBV6-2/TRBV6-3,.,.,CASSYPGLGETQYF,TGTGCCAGCAGTTATCCGGGGTTGGGAGAGACCCAGTACTTC
TRBJ2-1,TRBV7-9,.,.,CASSLRGSSYNEQFF,TGTGCCAGCAGCTTAAGGGGTTCTTCCTACAATGAGCAGTTCTTC
TRBJ2-1,TRBV6-5,TRBD2,.,CASAGTSENNEQFF,TGTGCCAGCGCTGGGACTAGCGAGAACAATGAGCAGTTCTTC
TRBJ2-3,TRBV18,TRBD2,.,CASSPLAGFTDTQYF,TGTGCCAGCTCACCACTAGCGGGATTCACAGATACGCAGTATTTT
TRBJ2-1,TRBV18,TRBD2,.,CASSPRLAGVGNEQFF,TGTGCCAGCTCACCAAGACTAGCGGGAGTTGGGAATGAGCAGTTCTTC
TRBJ1-1,TRBV18,.,.,CASSQQGLNTEAFF,TGTGCCAGCTCACAACAGGGTTTAAACACTGAAGCTTTCTTT
TRBJ1-2,TRBV28,.,.,CAVKKGGVYGYTF,TGTGCCGTCAAAAAAGGGGGGGTCTATGGCTACACCTTC
TRBJ1-6,TRBV28,.,.,CASSSLQGWYSPLHF,TGTGCCAGCAGTTCATTACAGGGTTGGTACTCACCCCTCCACTTT
TRBJ2-7,TRBV7-3,TRBD2,.,CASSPGGRDAEQYF,TGTGCCAGCAGCCCCGGCGGGAGAGATGCGGAGCAGTACTTC
TRBJ2-1,TRBV25-1,TRBD2,.,CASSPLAGGNEQFF,TGTGCCAGCAGTCCCCTAGCGGGAGGCAATGAGCAGTTCTTC
TRBJ2-2,TRBV28,TRBD2,.,CASSPTSGGLNTGELFF,TGTGCCAGCAGCCCGACTAGCGGGGGACTAAACACCGGGGAGCTGTTTTTT
TRBJ1-1,TRBV7-8,.,.,CASSTWGAEAFF,TGTGCCAGCAGCACATGGGGGGCTGAAGCTTTCTTT
TRBJ1-2,TRBV2,.,.,CASSDDSLLRKGYTF,TGTGCCAGCAGTGACGACAGCTTACTCAGGAAAGGCTACACCTTC
TRBJ2-7,TRBV11-3,TRBD1,.,CASSLAGQPRGEQYF,TGTGCCAGCAGCTTAGCGGGACAGCCCAGGGGCGAGCAGTACTTC
TRBJ2-5,TRBV7-8,.,.,CASSTSTGFNPEETQYF,TGTGCCAGCAGCACTTCGACAGGATTCAACCCTGAAGAGACCCAGTACTTC
TRBJ2-6,TRBV2,.,.,CASSENRAGANVLTF,TGTGCCAGCAGTGAAAACAGGGCTGGGGCCAACGTCCTGACTTTC
TRBJ2-5,TRBV10-1,.,.,CASTPKVGGQTQYF,TGCGCCAGCACTCCGAAAGTCGGCGGCCAGACCCAGTACTTC
TRBJ1-2,TRBV7-9,TRBD1,.,CASSVTGGVNYGYTF,TGTGCCAGCAGCGTAACAGGGGGTGTTAACTATGGCTACACCTTC
TRBJ2-1,TRBV2,.,.,CASSSGSNEQFF,TGTGCCAGCAGCAGTGGCAGCAATGAGCAGTTCTTC
TRBJ1-4,TRBV5-1,TRBD1,.,CASSSLQGAEKLFF,TGCGCCAGCAGCTCGTTACAGGGGGCTGAAAAACTGTTTTTT
TRBJ1-1,TRBV29-1,.,.,CSVVTAQNTEAFF,TGCAGCGTTGTTACAGCCCAGAACACTGAAGCTTTCTTT
TRBJ1-2,TRBV5-6,.,once,CASSFEASRNYGYTF,TGTGCCAGCAGCTTTGAGGCTAGTCGTAACTATGGCTACACCTTC
TRBJ2-1,TRBV7-9,TRBD2,once,CASSSLGLAGVGDEQFF,TGTGCCAGCAGCTCCCTCGGACTAGCGGGAGTTGGCGATGAGCAGTTCTTC
TRBJ2-7,TRBV4-3,TRBD2,.,CASSQDWLGGAYEQYF,TGCGCCAGCAGCCAAGATTGGCTTGGGGGGGCCTACGAGCAGTACTTC
TRBJ2-7,TRBV5-5,TRBD1,.,CASSWTGVHEQYF,TGTGCCAGCAGTTGGACAGGGGTCCACGAGCAGTACTTC
TRBJ1-5,TRBV6-2/TRBV6-3,.,.,CASSYSGGRSNQPQHF,TGTGCCAGCAGTTACTCGGGGGGTCGGAGCAATCAGCCCCAGCATTTT
TRBJ2-5,TRBV6-5,TRBD1,.,CASSTGQGGRTQYF,TGTGCCAGCAGCACCGGACAGGGCGGGCGGACCCAGTACTTC
TRBJ2-7,TRBV6-2/TRBV6-3,.,.,CASSYPPGGRTYEQYF,TGTGCCAGCAGTTACCCCCCTGGGGGGAGAACCTACGAGCAGTACTTC
TRBJ1-4,TRBV5-4,TRBD1,once,CASSDGGQGNEKLFF,TGTGCCAGCAGTGACGGGGGACAGGGGAATGAAAAACTGTTTTTT
TRBJ2-7,TRBV20-1,.,.,CSASPPAGSLEQYF,TGCAGTGCTAGTCCGCCGGCCGGGTCACTCGAGCAGTACTTC
TRBJ2-7,TRBV5-6,.,.,CASLRAYMADEQYF,TGTGCCAGCCTTCGAGCATATATGGCGGACGAGCAGTACTTC
TRBJ2-1,TRBV11-3,TRBD2,.,CASSTRLAGSNEQFF,TGTGCCAGCAGCACCCGACTAGCGGGAAGCAATGAGCAGTTCTTC
TRBJ2-7,TRBV5-1,TRBD1,.,CASSFEGTGYYEQYF,TGCGCCAGCAGCTTCGAGGGGACAGGATACTACGAGCAGTACTTC
TRBJ2-7,TRBV6-2/TRBV6-3,TRBD2,.,CASSPHLGAGGLGSEQYF,TGTGCCAGCAGTCCCCACCTTGGAGCGGGGGGCCTTGGGAGCGAGCAGTACTTC
TRBJ1-1,TRBV7-6,.,.,CASSLAGPGGFTEAFF,TGTGCCAGCAGCTTAGCGGGACCCGGGGGTTTCACTGAAGCTTTCTTT
TRBJ1-2,TRBV10-3,TRBD1,.,CAISESRQGADGYTF,TGTGCCATCAGTGAATCTCGACAGGGGGCAGATGGCTACACCTTC
TRBJ2-7,TRBV4-1,.,once,CASSQEAGSYEQYF,TGCGCCAGCAGCCAAGAGGCCGGGAGCTACGAGCAGTACTTC
TRBJ1-4,TRBV20-1,.,.,CSASSAANEKLFF,TGCAGTGCTAGTTCGGCAGCGAATGAAAAACTGTTTTTT
TRBJ2-2,TRBV7-3,.,.,CASSLTGRTGELFF,TGTGCCAGCAGCTTAACTGGGAGGACCGGGGAGCTGTTTTTT
TRBJ2-2,TRBV7-2,.,few,CASSLGQHTGELFF,TGTGCCAGCAGCTTAGGACAGCACACCGGGGAGCTGTTTTTT
TRBJ2-3,TRBV9,.,.,CASGQSGPTDTQYF,TGTGCCAGCGGACAATCGGGCCCGACAGATACGCAGTATTTT
TRBJ2-3,TRBV19,TRBD1,.,CASSTPTGGVDTQYF,TGTGCCAGTAGTACCCCGACAGGGGGAGTGGATACGCAGTATTTT
TRBJ1-2,TRBV9,TRBD1,.,CASQGQGLYGYTF,TGTGCCAGCCAGGGACAGGGGCTCTATGGCTACACCTTC
TRBJ2-5,TRBV9,TRBD2,.,CASSVAGGGKETQYF,TGTGCCAGCAGCGTGGCGGGAGGAGGGAAAGAGACCCAGTACTTC
TRBJ2-1,TRBV5-6,TRBD2,.,CASSSGLDNEQFF,TGTGCCAGCAGCTCGGGACTAGACAATGAGCAGTTCTTC